This record covers a single T cell receptor (beta chain). This entry comes from a study of blood T cell repertoires in COVID-19. Study summary: From T cells, B-cell-depleted T cells, or PBMCs came the material, which was cDNA or gDNA.

The cohort comprised adults aged roughly 18 to 95 years residing in approximately 25 US areas. Participants were placed into cohorts based on the clinical history they reported. Cohort 3 donors were reported recovered after two negative PCRs, clearance, or symptom resolution. Germline assignment: CDR1 SEHNR and CDR2 FQNEAQ (reference sequence). This CDR3 is 13 amino acids long. Losses at the gene ends were 5 bases for V and 3 bases for J; bases not matched to a gene: 3. Generated by immunoSEQ multiplex PCR, the TCRdb table keeps only in-frame clones and is missing some. The sample lists approximately 470,000 clones; roughly nine tenths were seen once.

V and J are TRBV7-9 and TRBJ2-7; 8 bases agree with TRBD1. This TCR was recovered from a young woman who had recovered from COVID-19. Material for sequencing was PBMCs or T cells enriched from blood (not recorded which). DNA for the CDR3: TGTGCCAGCAGCAATGGACAGGGCTACGAGCAGTACTTC. Its protein product is CASSNGQGYEQYF.